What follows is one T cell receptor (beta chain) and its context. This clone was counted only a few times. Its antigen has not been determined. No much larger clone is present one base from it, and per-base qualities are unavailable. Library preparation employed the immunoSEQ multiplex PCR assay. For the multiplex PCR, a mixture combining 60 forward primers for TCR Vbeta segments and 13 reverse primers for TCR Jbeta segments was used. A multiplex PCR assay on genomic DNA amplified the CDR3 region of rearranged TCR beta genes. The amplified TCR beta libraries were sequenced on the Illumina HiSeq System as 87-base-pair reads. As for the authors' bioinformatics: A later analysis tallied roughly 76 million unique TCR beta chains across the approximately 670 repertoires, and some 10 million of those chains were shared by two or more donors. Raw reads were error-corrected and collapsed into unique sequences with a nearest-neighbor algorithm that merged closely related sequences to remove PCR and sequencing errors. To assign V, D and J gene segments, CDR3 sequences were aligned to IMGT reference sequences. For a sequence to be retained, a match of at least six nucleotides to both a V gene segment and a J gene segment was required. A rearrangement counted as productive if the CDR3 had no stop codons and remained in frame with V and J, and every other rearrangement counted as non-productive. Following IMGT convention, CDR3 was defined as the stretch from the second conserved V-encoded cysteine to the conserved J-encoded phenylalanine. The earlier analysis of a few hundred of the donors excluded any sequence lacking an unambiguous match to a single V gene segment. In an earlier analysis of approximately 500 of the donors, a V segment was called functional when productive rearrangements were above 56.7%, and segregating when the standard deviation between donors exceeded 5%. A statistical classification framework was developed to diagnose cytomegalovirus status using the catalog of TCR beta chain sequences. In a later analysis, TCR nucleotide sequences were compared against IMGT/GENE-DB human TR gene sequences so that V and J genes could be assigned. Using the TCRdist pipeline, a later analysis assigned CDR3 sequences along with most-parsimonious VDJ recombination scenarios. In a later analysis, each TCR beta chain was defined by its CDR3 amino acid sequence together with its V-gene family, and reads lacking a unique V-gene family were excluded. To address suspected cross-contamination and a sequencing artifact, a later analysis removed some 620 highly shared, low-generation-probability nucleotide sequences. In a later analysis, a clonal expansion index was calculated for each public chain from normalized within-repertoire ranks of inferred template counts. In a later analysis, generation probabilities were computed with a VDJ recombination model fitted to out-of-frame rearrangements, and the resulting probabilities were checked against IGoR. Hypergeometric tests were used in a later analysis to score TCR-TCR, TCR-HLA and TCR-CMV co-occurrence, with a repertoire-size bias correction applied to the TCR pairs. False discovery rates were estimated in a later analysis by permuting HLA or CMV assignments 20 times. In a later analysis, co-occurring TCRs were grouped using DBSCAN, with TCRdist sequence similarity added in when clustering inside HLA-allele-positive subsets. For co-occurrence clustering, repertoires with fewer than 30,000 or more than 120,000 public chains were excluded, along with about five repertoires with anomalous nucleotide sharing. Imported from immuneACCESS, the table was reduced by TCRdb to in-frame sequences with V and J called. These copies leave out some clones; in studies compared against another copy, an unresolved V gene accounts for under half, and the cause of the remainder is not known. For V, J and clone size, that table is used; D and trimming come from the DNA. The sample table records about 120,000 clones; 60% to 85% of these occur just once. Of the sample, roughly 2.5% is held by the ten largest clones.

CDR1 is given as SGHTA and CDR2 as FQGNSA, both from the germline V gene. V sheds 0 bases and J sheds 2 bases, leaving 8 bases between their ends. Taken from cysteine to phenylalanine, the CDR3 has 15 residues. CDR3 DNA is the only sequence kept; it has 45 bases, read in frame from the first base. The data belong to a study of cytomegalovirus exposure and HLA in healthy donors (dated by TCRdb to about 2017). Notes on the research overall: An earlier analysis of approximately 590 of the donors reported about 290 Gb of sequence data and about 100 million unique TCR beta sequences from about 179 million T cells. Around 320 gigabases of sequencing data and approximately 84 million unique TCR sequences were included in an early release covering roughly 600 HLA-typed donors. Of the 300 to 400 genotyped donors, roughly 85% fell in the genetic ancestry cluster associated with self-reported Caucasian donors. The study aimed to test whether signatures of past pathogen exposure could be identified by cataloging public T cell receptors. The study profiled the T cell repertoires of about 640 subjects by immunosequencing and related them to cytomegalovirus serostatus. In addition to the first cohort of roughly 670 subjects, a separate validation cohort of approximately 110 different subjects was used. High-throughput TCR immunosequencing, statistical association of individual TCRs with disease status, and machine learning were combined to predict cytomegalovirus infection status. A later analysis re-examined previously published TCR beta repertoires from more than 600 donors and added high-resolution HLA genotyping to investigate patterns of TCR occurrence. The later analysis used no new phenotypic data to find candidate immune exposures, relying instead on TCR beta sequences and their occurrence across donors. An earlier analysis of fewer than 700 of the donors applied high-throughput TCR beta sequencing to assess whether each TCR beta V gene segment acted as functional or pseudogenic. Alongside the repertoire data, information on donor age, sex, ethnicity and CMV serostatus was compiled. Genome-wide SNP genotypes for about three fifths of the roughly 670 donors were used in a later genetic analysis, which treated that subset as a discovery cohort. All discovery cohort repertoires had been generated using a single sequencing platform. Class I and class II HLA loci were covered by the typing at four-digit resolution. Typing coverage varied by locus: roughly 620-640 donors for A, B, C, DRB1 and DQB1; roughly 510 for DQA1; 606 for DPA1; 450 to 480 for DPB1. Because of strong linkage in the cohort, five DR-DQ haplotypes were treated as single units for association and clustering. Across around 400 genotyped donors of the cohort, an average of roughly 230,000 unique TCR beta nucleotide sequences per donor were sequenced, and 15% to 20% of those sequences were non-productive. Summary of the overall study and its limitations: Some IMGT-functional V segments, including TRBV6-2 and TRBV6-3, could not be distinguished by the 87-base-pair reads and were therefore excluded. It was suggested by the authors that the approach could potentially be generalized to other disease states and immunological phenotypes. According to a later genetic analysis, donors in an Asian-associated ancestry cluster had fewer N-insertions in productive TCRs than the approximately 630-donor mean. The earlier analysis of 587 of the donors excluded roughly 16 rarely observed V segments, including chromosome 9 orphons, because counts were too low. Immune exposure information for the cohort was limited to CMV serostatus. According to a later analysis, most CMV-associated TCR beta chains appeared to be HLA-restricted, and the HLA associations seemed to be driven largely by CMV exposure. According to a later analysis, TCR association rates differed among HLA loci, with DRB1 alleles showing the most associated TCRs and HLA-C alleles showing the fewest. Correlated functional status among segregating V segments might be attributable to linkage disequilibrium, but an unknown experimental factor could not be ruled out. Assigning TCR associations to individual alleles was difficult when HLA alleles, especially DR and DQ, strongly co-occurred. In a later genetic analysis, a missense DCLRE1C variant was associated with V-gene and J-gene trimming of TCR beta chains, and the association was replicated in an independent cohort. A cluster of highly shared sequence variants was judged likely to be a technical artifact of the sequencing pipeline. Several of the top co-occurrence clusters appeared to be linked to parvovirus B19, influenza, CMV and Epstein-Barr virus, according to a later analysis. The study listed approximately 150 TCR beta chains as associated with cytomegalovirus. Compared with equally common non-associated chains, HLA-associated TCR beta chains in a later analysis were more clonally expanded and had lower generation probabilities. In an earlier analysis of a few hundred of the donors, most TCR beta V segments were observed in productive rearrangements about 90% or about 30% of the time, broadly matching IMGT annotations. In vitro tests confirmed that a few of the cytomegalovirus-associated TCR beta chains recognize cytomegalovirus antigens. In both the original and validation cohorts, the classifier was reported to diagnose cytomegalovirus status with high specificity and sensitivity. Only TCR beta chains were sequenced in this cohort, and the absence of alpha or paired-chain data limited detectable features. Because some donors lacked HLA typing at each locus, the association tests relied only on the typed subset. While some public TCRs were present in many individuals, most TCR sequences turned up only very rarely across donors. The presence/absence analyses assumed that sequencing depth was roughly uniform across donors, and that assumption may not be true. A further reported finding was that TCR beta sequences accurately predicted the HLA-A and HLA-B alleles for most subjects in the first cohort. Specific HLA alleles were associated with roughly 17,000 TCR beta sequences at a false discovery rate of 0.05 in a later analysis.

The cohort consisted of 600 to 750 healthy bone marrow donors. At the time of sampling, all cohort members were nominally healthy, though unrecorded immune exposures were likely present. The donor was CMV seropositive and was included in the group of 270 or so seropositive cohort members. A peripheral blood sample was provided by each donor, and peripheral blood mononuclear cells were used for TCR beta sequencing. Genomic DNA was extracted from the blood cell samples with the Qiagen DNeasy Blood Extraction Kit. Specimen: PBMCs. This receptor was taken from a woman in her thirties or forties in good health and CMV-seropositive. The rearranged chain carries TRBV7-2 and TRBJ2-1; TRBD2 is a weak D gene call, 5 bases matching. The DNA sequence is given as TGTGCCAGCAGCTTAGCATCGGGGACCTACAATGAGCAGTTCTTC. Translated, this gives CASSLASGTYNEQFF.